These 14 T cell receptor beta chains were all obtained from the same sample, sequenced in a study of T cell therapy after organ transplantation. No antigen has been identified for these receptors. Method: immunoSEQ multiplex PCR; TCRdb's copy keeps in-frame clones and lacks some. Here the sample spans about 1,100 clones, about two thirds being singletons. As for time point: 4-8 weeks after completion of therapy. Here the sequenced sample was CD8+ T cells from blood, taken after autologous CMV-specific T cell therapy. The source is a human patient who had received a solid organ transplant and had CMV disease. The graft donor may be the source of some T cells.

The chain carries TRBV13 and TRBJ2-7, with 8 bases matching TRBD1. This CDR3 has 14 residues. V shed 5 bases, J shed 3 bases, and the junction held 6 bases outside the gene matches. CDR1 and CDR2 (germline): PRHDT, FYEKMQ (reference sequence). CDR3 sequence reads: CASSPGTGLYEQYF. The CDR3 bases are TGTGCCAGCAGCCCCGGGACAGGCCTCTACGAGCAGTACTTC.

J is TRBJ2-2 and V is TRBV9; D is ambiguous. Per germline, CDR1 SGDLS and CDR2 YYNGEE. Between the trimmed V and J ends, which lost 3 bases and 9 bases, there was a span of 12 bases. The CDR3 totals 13 residues. CDR3 coding DNA: TGTGCCAGCAGCGCGACCCCGAGCCGGGAGCTGTTTTTT. Translation: CASSATPSRELFF.

In DNA, the CDR3 is TGTGCCAGCGGAGGGCGGGGGACCAACTATGGCTACACCTTC. It specifies CASGGRGTNYGYTF. The chain uses TRBV2 and TRBJ1-2; TRBD1 might be the D (5 bases). Trimming removed 8 bases from V and 2 bases from J, with 15 bases in between. The CDR3 spans 14 residues. Germline V gene lookup returns CDR1 SNHLY and CDR2 FYNNEI.

The chain joins TRBV7-9 to TRBJ1-1; D gene ambiguous. This CDR3 spans 13 amino acids. V lost 7 bases and J 4 bases, leaving 13 bases between the germline ends. Germline V gene data show CDR1 as SEHNR and CDR2 as FQNEAQ (reference sequence). CDR3 protein: CASTSPGSTEAFF. CDR3 in DNA: TGTGCCAGCACTTCCCCGGGTTCCACTGAAGCTTTCTTT.

CDR3 sequence: CASKGQGFGDEQFF. Written as DNA, the CDR3 is TGTGCCAGTAAGGGACAGGGGTTTGGGGATGAGCAGTTCTTC. The chain carries TRBV19 and TRBJ2-1, with 10 bases that match TRBD1. V lost 7 bases and J lost 8; bases outside the gene matches: 8. Germline CDR1 reads LNHDA; CDR2 reads SQIVND (reference sequence). The CDR3 length is 14 residues.

This clone came up a few times. The chain recombines TRBV11-2 with TRBJ2-1; D not certain. Trimming removed 4 bases from V and 7 bases from J, with 11 bases in between. The germline V gene encodes CDR1 SGHAT and CDR2 FQNNGV. The CDR3 runs to 13 residues. CDR3 amino acids: CASSSWATNEQFF. The CDR3 nucleotides are TGTGCCAGCAGCTCTTGGGCCACTAATGAGCAGTTCTTC.

The chain links TRBV5-6 to TRBJ2-3; D gene ambiguous. Between the trimmed V and J ends, which lost 5 bases and 2 bases, there was a span of 9 bases. Germline CDR1 reads SGHDT; CDR2 reads YYEEEE. The CDR3 is 13 residues long. The CDR3 sequence is CASRPDHTDTQYF. As DNA, the CDR3 is TGTGCCAGCAGACCGGACCACACAGATACGCAGTATTTT.

The gene calls are TRBV19 and TRBJ1-5; D gene uncertain. Deletions cut 2 bases from V and 2 bases from J, with 4 bases between. This CDR3 is 13 amino acids long. The germline gives CDR1 LNHDA, CDR2 SQIVND (reference sequence). CDR3 loop: CASSIIGNQPQHF. Written as DNA, the CDR3 is TGTGCCAGTAGTATAATCGGCAATCAGCCCCAGCATTTT.

The chain carries TRBV5-4 and TRBJ1-2; tentative D call: TRBD1 (5 bases). CDR3 length equals 13 residues. Germline CDR1 SGHNT, CDR2 YYREEE (reference sequence). V lost 7 bases to trimming and J lost 1 base, with 11 bases between them. The DNA of the CDR3 is TGTGCCAGCCGCCCGGGACTTAACTATGGCTACACCTTC. Translation: CASRPGLNYGYTF.

This clone came up once. The chain carries TRBV11-2 and TRBJ1-4; D is unclear. The CDR3 runs 14 residues. The germline V gene encodes CDR1 SGHAT and CDR2 FQNNGV. V was pared by 2 bases and J by 0 bases, with 4 bases between. CDR3 nucleotide sequence: TGTGCCAGCAGCTTACAGGCAACTAATGAAAAACTGTTTTTT. Translation gives CASSLQATNEKLFF.

This clone occurred a few times. This sequence joins TRBV25-1 and TRBJ1-4; no reliable D call. CDR3 length: 14 amino acids. Germline lookup yields CDR1 MGHDK and CDR2 SYGVNS. V was pared by 4 bases and J by 0 bases, with 6 bases between. In DNA, the CDR3 is TGTGCCAGCAGTGTATATGCAACTAATGAAAAACTGTTTTTT. Its protein is CASSVYATNEKLFF.

The rearrangement links TRBV6-5 to TRBJ1-6; no clear D. The CDR3 has 15 amino acids. The V gene's germline CDR1 is MNHEY and CDR2 SVGAGI. The ends were cut back, 0 bases at V and 10 bases at J, with 13 bases in the middle. The CDR3 spells CASSYSGALGSPLHF. CDR3 sequence (DNA): TGTGCCAGCAGTTACTCTGGTGCACTGGGGTCACCCCTCCACTTT.

V and J are TRBV11-3 and TRBJ2-3; 7 bases line up with TRBD1. Germline V gene lookup returns CDR1 SGHNT and CDR2 YENEEA. This CDR3 comprises 14 residues. The V segment lost 1 base and the J segment 6 bases; nucleotides outside the gene matches: 4. The CDR3 nucleotides are TGTGCCAGCAGCTTAGGAGACAGGGCTGATACGCAGTATTTT. Translated: CASSLGDRADTQYF.

CDR3 DNA sequence: TGTGCCAGCAGCTTGGCTTCAGGGGCCTTCACAGATACGCAGTATTTT. It codes for CASSLASGAFTDTQYF. The chain recombines TRBV5-4 with TRBJ2-3; the D gene is possibly TRBD1 (6 bases). Trimming stripped 0 bases from V and 2 bases from J, with 13 bases between. The CDR3 consists of 16 residues. CDR1 is SGHNT and CDR2 is YYREEE in the germline V gene (reference sequence).